This T cell receptor (beta chain) originates from a study of Graves' ophthalmopathy and Graves' hyperthyroidism. V dropped 1 base and J dropped 4 bases, with 13 bases sitting between them. The CDR3 totals 14 residues. Germline V gene lookup returns CDR1 SQVTM and CDR2 ANQGSEA. This clonotype was recorded only once. The authors amplified TCR beta CDR3 regions, and they did so from RNA transcripts for repertoire sequencing. First-round RT-PCR used HTBI primers; second-round multiplex PCR followed. TCRdb reprocessed the multiplex PCR reads with MiXCR, giving one entry per CDR3 protein. The repertoire includes roughly 600,000 distinct CDR3 sequences, approximately 35% of them detected once, and roughly 4.5% sits in the top ten.

This TCR derives from an adult man with Graves' hyperthyroidism. The sequenced material came from peripheral blood or thyroid tissue (not recorded which). The rearrangement uses TRBV29-1 and TRBJ1-2; D possibly corresponds to TRBD1 (5 bases). This CDR3 is CSVEVRGNGYGYTF. DNA of the CDR3: TGCAGCGTTGAAGTGAGGGGTAACGGCTATGGCTACACCTTC.